This T cell receptor beta chain derives from a study of graft-versus-host responses after intestinal transplantation. For the study at large: The transplants performed in recipients were multivisceral, liver-intestinal, or isolated intestinal. Each patient got anti-thymocyte globulin induction, then tacrolimus and steroids for roughly 3 years.

Points from the study as a whole: Graft-versus-host to host-versus-graft clonal ratios in allografts were high in patients with graft-donor T cell macrochimerism. Some GvH clones appeared in ileal mucosa or blood before recipient bone marrow.

CDR1 is SGHRS, CDR2 YFSETQ, per germline. The length of the CDR3 is 13 residues. The V end lost 4 bases, the J end lost 1 base, and 8 bases lay between the germline ends. As concerns this clone: Its antigen is not identified.

The method was immunoSEQ multiplex PCR; TCRdb's version includes in-frame clones alone and lacks a portion of them. Of 95,000 to 100,000 clones listed, about 82% are singletons. The specimen comprised PBMCs, sampled 255 days after intestinal transplant. The V and J genes are TRBV5-1 and TRBJ2-5, with D perhaps TRBD1 (5 bases). The TCR sequence derives from a human patient who received an intestinal transplant, so some T cells may come from the graft donor. DNA of the CDR3: TGCGCCAGCAGCCGACAGCGCCAAGAGACCCAGTACTTC. It is translated as CASSRQRQETQYF.